This is a list of T cell receptor beta chains from one sample in a study of blood T cells in healthy people across ages. TCRdb itself ran the 5' RACE reads through MiXCR, one entry per CDR3 protein. The sample carries about 720,000 distinct CDR3 sequences, roughly 25% recorded once. The data were also submitted as part of a second study, on T cells of mothers and their children.

The material sequenced was blood. The receptors come from a boy aged 5-17 years in good health. CDR3s include the opening cysteine and the closing phenylalanine or tryptophan. D genes are given only for firm matches. Clone size is shown for a subset of rows, as once, few, many or a class of expanded clone.

abundance: .; v_gene: TRBV29-1; j_gene: TRBJ2-5; d_gene: TRBD2; CDR3aa: CSVEDGGETQCF; CDR3nt: TGCAGCGTTGAGGACGGGGGGGAGACCCAGTGCTTC
abundance: .; v_gene: TRBV10-2; j_gene: TRBJ2-1; d_gene: .; CDR3aa: CASRGKLGNEQFF; CDR3nt: TGCGCCAGCAGGGGAAAGTTGGGCAATGAGCAGTTCTTC
abundance: few; v_gene: TRBV20-1; j_gene: TRBJ1-1; d_gene: TRBD1; CDR3aa: CSAANRGTAFF; CDR3nt: TGCAGTGCCGCCAACAGGGGAACAGCTTTCTTT
abundance: few; v_gene: TRBV27; j_gene: TRBJ2-1; d_gene: TRBD2; CDR3aa: CASSPRTSGRWNEQFF; CDR3nt: TGTGCCAGCAGCCCAAGGACTAGCGGGAGGTGGAATGAGCAGTTCTTC
abundance: .; v_gene: TRBV10-3; j_gene: TRBJ2-3; d_gene: .; CDR3aa: CAISEITDTQYF; CDR3nt: TGTGCCATCAGTGAAATTACAGATACGCAGTATTTT
abundance: .; v_gene: TRBV5-5; j_gene: TRBJ2-6; d_gene: .; CDR3aa: CASSWTILGANVLTF; CDR3nt: TGTGCCAGCAGCTGGACCATCCTTGGGGCCAACGTCCTGACTTTC
abundance: few; v_gene: TRBV24-1; j_gene: TRBJ2-5; d_gene: TRBD1; CDR3aa: CATSDSPGQGVGETQYF; CDR3nt: TGTGCCACCAGTGATTCCCCTGGACAGGGGGTCGGAGAGACCCAGTACTTC
abundance: .; v_gene: TRBV6-1; j_gene: TRBJ2-5; d_gene: .; CDR3aa: CASSGPNGETQYF; CDR3nt: TGTGCCAGCAGTGGACCGAACGGAGAGACCCAGTACTTC
abundance: .; v_gene: TRBV4-1; j_gene: TRBJ2-1; d_gene: TRBD2; CDR3aa: CASSPGLAVLIYNEQFF; CDR3nt: TGCGCCAGCAGCCCGGGACTAGCCGTCCTGATTTACAATGAGCAGTTCTTC
abundance: few; v_gene: TRBV20-1; j_gene: TRBJ1-5; d_gene: TRBD1; CDR3aa: CSATTTGGGQPQHF; CDR3nt: TGCAGTGCAACCACGACAGGGGGCGGTCAGCCCCAGCATTTT
abundance: few; v_gene: TRBV24-1; j_gene: TRBJ2-3; d_gene: TRBD1; CDR3aa: CATSDRGQSPQDTQYF; CDR3nt: TGTGCCACCAGTGATCGGGGACAGAGTCCTCAGGATACGCAGTATTTT
abundance: .; v_gene: TRBV2; j_gene: TRBJ2-5; d_gene: .; CDR3aa: CASSSGLWETQYF; CDR3nt: TGTGCCAGCAGTTCAGGGCTCTGGGAGACCCAGTACTTC
abundance: .; v_gene: TRBV5-1; j_gene: TRBJ2-7; d_gene: .; CDR3aa: CASFPGDQVAYEQYF; CDR3nt: TGCGCCAGCTTCCCGGGGGACCAGGTGGCCTACGAGCAGTACTTC
abundance: .; v_gene: TRBV6-2/TRBV6-3; j_gene: TRBJ2-4; d_gene: .; CDR3aa: CASSRQAVQYF; CDR3nt: TGTGCCAGCAGCCGACAGGCCGTTCAGTACTTC
abundance: few; v_gene: TRBV29-1; j_gene: TRBJ2-7; d_gene: .; CDR3aa: CSVERSELGSYEQYF; CDR3nt: TGCAGCGTTGAGAGAAGTGAGTTGGGGTCCTACGAGCAGTACTTC
abundance: .; v_gene: TRBV6-5; j_gene: TRBJ1-2; d_gene: .; CDR3aa: CASSRGTRYGYTF; CDR3nt: TGTGCCAGCAGCCGTGGAACGCGGTATGGCTACACCTTC
abundance: .; v_gene: TRBV28; j_gene: TRBJ2-1; d_gene: TRBD2; CDR3aa: CASTWRTSAYNEQFF; CDR3nt: TGTGCCAGCACCTGGAGGACTAGCGCCTACAATGAGCAGTTCTTC
abundance: few; v_gene: TRBV4-3; j_gene: TRBJ2-1; d_gene: TRBD1; CDR3aa: CASSQDLRSGTGAEQFF; CDR3nt: TGCGCCAGCAGCCAAGATTTGCGTTCGGGGACAGGGGCTGAGCAGTTCTTC
abundance: few; v_gene: TRBV5-6; j_gene: TRBJ2-7; d_gene: TRBD2; CDR3aa: CASSYGTSSPEQYF; CDR3nt: TGTGCCAGCAGCTACGGGACTAGCAGTCCGGAGCAGTACTTC
abundance: .; v_gene: TRBV19; j_gene: TRBJ1-2; d_gene: TRBD1; CDR3aa: CASSPDGTGYGYTF; CDR3nt: TGTGCCAGTAGTCCTGACGGGACAGGGTACGGCTACACCTTC
abundance: few; v_gene: TRBV12-3/TRBV12-4; j_gene: TRBJ2-5; d_gene: .; CDR3aa: CASSLGDFSAETQYF; CDR3nt: TGTGCCAGCAGTTTAGGGGACTTCTCAGCAGAGACCCAGTACTTC
abundance: .; v_gene: TRBV6-2/TRBV6-3; j_gene: TRBJ2-6; d_gene: TRBD1; CDR3aa: CASSSTPYDRGGDVLTF; CDR3nt: TGTGCCAGCAGTTCAACCCCGTATGACAGGGGGGGCGATGTCCTGACTTTC
abundance: .; v_gene: TRBV28; j_gene: TRBJ2-7; d_gene: .; CDR3aa: CASSSELNYEQYF; CDR3nt: TGTGCCAGCAGTTCGGAGCTAAACTACGAGCAGTACTTC
abundance: few; v_gene: TRBV10-1; j_gene: TRBJ2-1; d_gene: TRBD2; CDR3aa: CASIGASGTRSYNEQFF; CDR3nt: TGCGCCAGCATCGGGGCTAGCGGGACTCGCTCCTACAATGAGCAGTTCTTC
abundance: .; v_gene: TRBV2; j_gene: TRBJ1-2; d_gene: .; CDR3aa: CASSEDRAFFYGYTF; CDR3nt: TGTGCCAGCAGTGAAGACAGGGCATTCTTCTATGGCTACACCTTC
abundance: few; v_gene: TRBV20-1; j_gene: TRBJ2-5; d_gene: TRBD1; CDR3aa: CSARDLDREYQETQYF; CDR3nt: TGCAGTGCTAGAGACTTAGACAGGGAGTACCAAGAGACCCAGTACTTC
abundance: .; v_gene: TRBV29-1; j_gene: TRBJ1-2; d_gene: .; CDR3aa: CSVVGGSRGYTF; CDR3nt: TGCAGCGTTGTCGGGGGGTCGCGGGGCTACACCTTC
abundance: few; v_gene: TRBV7-9; j_gene: TRBJ2-7; d_gene: .; CDR3aa: CASSERSYEQYF; CDR3nt: TGTGCCAGCAGCGAACGCTCCTACGAGCAGTACTTC
abundance: .; v_gene: TRBV7-9; j_gene: TRBJ2-7; d_gene: TRBD1; CDR3aa: CASSLLRDRGAGEQYF; CDR3nt: TGTGCCAGCAGCTTACTCCGGGACAGGGGGGCCGGCGAGCAGTACTTC
abundance: .; v_gene: TRBV29-1; j_gene: TRBJ2-2; d_gene: .; CDR3aa: CSVLSGGLFF; CDR3nt: TGCAGCGTTTTATCCGGGGGGCTGTTTTTT
abundance: .; v_gene: TRBV5-6; j_gene: TRBJ2-4; d_gene: .; CDR3aa: CASSLVETGNIQYF; CDR3nt: TGTGCCAGCAGCTTGGTCGAGACGGGGAACATTCAGTACTTC
abundance: .; v_gene: TRBV5-1; j_gene: TRBJ2-1; d_gene: TRBD2; CDR3aa: CASSLVAGSNNEQFF; CDR3nt: TGCGCCAGCAGCTTGGTAGCGGGATCTAACAATGAGCAGTTCTTC
abundance: .; v_gene: TRBV28; j_gene: TRBJ1-4; d_gene: .; CDR3aa: CATLAGGNEKLFF; CDR3nt: TGTGCCACCCTAGCGGGTGGCAATGAAAAACTGTTTTTT
abundance: .; v_gene: TRBV18; j_gene: TRBJ1-2; d_gene: .; CDR3aa: CASSPDGRGGYTF; CDR3nt: TGTGCCAGCTCACCCGACGGACGGGGCGGCTACACCTTC
abundance: .; v_gene: TRBV9; j_gene: TRBJ2-2; d_gene: TRBD2; CDR3aa: CASSVVPREDGELFF; CDR3nt: TGTGCCAGCAGCGTAGTTCCACGGGAGGACGGGGAGCTGTTTTTT
abundance: .; v_gene: TRBV4-3; j_gene: TRBJ2-1; d_gene: TRBD2; CDR3aa: CASSQDQGTSELRQFF; CDR3nt: TGCGCCAGCAGCCAAGATCAAGGGACTAGCGAGCTACGGCAGTTCTTC
abundance: .; v_gene: TRBV20-1; j_gene: TRBJ2-5; d_gene: TRBD1; CDR3aa: CSASPGTGSQETQYF; CDR3nt: TGCAGTGCTAGCCCAGGGACAGGGTCACAAGAGACCCAGTACTTC
abundance: .; v_gene: TRBV24-1; j_gene: TRBJ1-5; d_gene: .; CDR3aa: CATSDRGLGNQPQHF; CDR3nt: TGTGCCACCAGTGATAGAGGGTTGGGCAATCAGCCCCAGCATTTT
abundance: .; v_gene: TRBV29-1; j_gene: TRBJ1-1; d_gene: TRBD1; CDR3aa: CSVRQGGRTEAFF; CDR3nt: TGCAGCGTCCGACAGGGAGGACGCACTGAAGCTTTCTTT
abundance: .; v_gene: TRBV3-1; j_gene: TRBJ1-2; d_gene: .; CDR3aa: CASSQDHYGYTF; CDR3nt: TGTGCCAGCAGCCAAGATCACTATGGCTACACCTTC
abundance: few; v_gene: TRBV10-3; j_gene: TRBJ2-7; d_gene: TRBD2; CDR3aa: CAINVGLAGDLYEQYF; CDR3nt: TGTGCCATCAATGTCGGACTAGCGGGGGACCTCTACGAGCAGTACTTC
abundance: .; v_gene: TRBV5-6; j_gene: TRBJ2-7; d_gene: .; CDR3aa: CASSLVGANEQYF; CDR3nt: TGTGCCAGCAGCCTCGTAGGGGCCAACGAGCAGTACTTC
abundance: .; v_gene: TRBV7-2; j_gene: TRBJ1-2; d_gene: .; CDR3aa: CASSLGNVGGYTF; CDR3nt: TGTGCCAGCAGCCTCGGCAACGTAGGGGGCTACACCTTC
abundance: few; v_gene: TRBV4-1; j_gene: TRBJ2-7; d_gene: TRBD1; CDR3aa: CASSQDQGQGAYEQYF; CDR3nt: TGCGCCAGCAGCCAGGACCAGGGACAGGGGGCTTACGAGCAGTACTTC
abundance: .; v_gene: TRBV6-2/TRBV6-3; j_gene: TRBJ1-5; d_gene: .; CDR3aa: CASSSNLRGSNQPQHF; CDR3nt: TGTGCCAGCAGTTCTAACCTTCGGGGAAGCAATCAGCCCCAGCATTTT
abundance: .; v_gene: TRBV20-1; j_gene: TRBJ2-7; d_gene: TRBD1; CDR3aa: CSARVIPGQGIYEQYF; CDR3nt: TGCAGTGCTAGGGTTATTCCGGGACAGGGAATATACGAGCAGTACTTC
abundance: few; v_gene: TRBV6-5; j_gene: TRBJ2-5; d_gene: TRBD1; CDR3aa: CASSGTGVSETQYF; CDR3nt: TGTGCCAGCAGTGGGACAGGGGTTAGCGAGACCCAGTACTTC
abundance: few; v_gene: TRBV20-1; j_gene: TRBJ2-7; d_gene: .; CDR3aa: CSAPPHSGYEQYF; CDR3nt: TGCAGTGCTCCCCCCCATTCCGGGTACGAGCAGTACTTC
abundance: .; v_gene: TRBV6-2/TRBV6-3; j_gene: TRBJ2-5; d_gene: TRBD2; CDR3aa: CASSIGTSGTGETQYF; CDR3nt: TGTGCCAGCAGCATCGGGACTAGCGGGACAGGAGAGACCCAGTACTTC
abundance: .; v_gene: TRBV6-5; j_gene: TRBJ2-5; d_gene: .; CDR3aa: CASSPLSGAQETQYF; CDR3nt: TGTGCCAGCTCCCCTCTGTCGGGGGCCCAAGAGACCCAGTACTTC
abundance: few; v_gene: TRBV11-2; j_gene: TRBJ1-4; d_gene: .; CDR3aa: CASSLEAVFGGKLFF; CDR3nt: TGTGCCAGCAGCTTAGAGGCGGTTTTCGGAGGAAAACTGTTTTTT
abundance: once; v_gene: TRBV11-2; j_gene: TRBJ2-5; d_gene: .; CDR3aa: CASSLGGGAQKTQYF; CDR3nt: TGTGCCAGCAGCTTAGGGGGCGGAGCCCAGAAGACCCAGTACTTC
abundance: .; v_gene: TRBV2; j_gene: TRBJ2-1; d_gene: TRBD1; CDR3aa: CATRQGYNEQFF; CDR3nt: TGTGCCACCAGACAGGGTTACAATGAGCAGTTCTTC
abundance: .; v_gene: TRBV2; j_gene: TRBJ2-7; d_gene: TRBD1; CDR3aa: CASSKTGAGYEQYF; CDR3nt: TGTGCCAGCAGCAAGACAGGGGCCGGCTACGAGCAGTACTTC
abundance: few; v_gene: TRBV6-4; j_gene: TRBJ2-1; d_gene: TRBD2; CDR3aa: CASSESSSGSFGEQFF; CDR3nt: TGTGCCAGCAGTGAATCTTCTAGCGGGAGTTTTGGTGAGCAGTTCTTC
abundance: .; v_gene: TRBV9; j_gene: TRBJ1-1; d_gene: .; CDR3aa: CASSVGQGPNTEAFF; CDR3nt: TGTGCCAGCAGCGTAGGGCAGGGACCGAACACTGAAGCTTTCTTT
abundance: .; v_gene: TRBV30; j_gene: TRBJ1-4; d_gene: .; CDR3aa: CASSTWGGEKLFF; CDR3nt: TGTGCCTCATCCACGTGGGGTGGCGAAAAACTGTTTTTT
abundance: few; v_gene: TRBV19; j_gene: TRBJ1-1; d_gene: .; CDR3aa: CASSIRVYTEAFF; CDR3nt: TGTGCCAGTAGTATCCGGGTTTACACTGAAGCTTTCTTT
abundance: many; v_gene: TRBV5-1; j_gene: TRBJ2-5; d_gene: .; CDR3aa: CASSLGGFGETQYF; CDR3nt: TGCGCCAGCAGCTTGGGGGGTTTCGGAGAGACCCAGTACTTC